This T cell receptor (beta chain) was obtained from a study of Ad26.COV2.S vaccination and SARS-CoV-2 variants. At the level of the study: The Ad26.COV2.S arm of the COV1001 trial was where the donor was placed.

The CDR3 has 16 amino acids. Trimming took off 0 bases at V and 7 bases at J, with 15 bases between the two ends. The germline V gene encodes CDR1 LGHNA and CDR2 YNFKEQ. Some clones are missing from TCRdb's copy, which holds only in-frame ones; the method was immunoSEQ multiplex PCR. The profile shows fewer than 300,000 clones, around 87% of them singletons. Study-wide points: There was reportedly substantial breadth in spike-specific CD8+ and CD4+ T cell responses after vaccination.

A word on this clone: The antigen remains undetermined.

The sample's treatment: around 19 received Ad26.COV2.S at low or high dose, single or two shots; 5 received placebo; per-sample allocation not given. Day 63 after the first vaccine or placebo injection was the time point for sampling. This material consisted of peripheral blood, taken in a trial of Ad26.COV2.S vaccine versus placebo. The genes are TRBV4-2 and TRBJ1-4; no reliable D call. The sequence derives from a person between 18 and 65 years old who received the Ad26.COV2.S COVID-19 vaccine or a placebo. This chain's CDR3 is CASSQDYGVLGEKLFF. The CDR3 DNA reads TGTGCCAGCAGCCAAGATTATGGGGTCTTAGGTGAAAAACTGTTTTTT.